The 8 T cell receptor beta chains given below trace back to one sample, sequenced in a study of T cells in tuberculosis. The assay was immunoSEQ multiplex PCR, and TCRdb's table has in-frame clones only and misses some. The sample yields about 30,000 clones, approximately 93% seen once. Material for sequencing was PBMCs. These receptors were collected from a donor between 10 and 35 years old with latent tuberculosis or without tuberculosis infection.

The rearrangement uses TRBV5-1 and TRBJ2-4; 12 positions match TRBD2. The CDR3 runs to 19 residues. Germline CDR1 reads SGHRS; CDR2 reads YFSETQ. The V and J ends lost 1 base and 1 base, in that order; junction bases with no gene match: 9. The CDR3 region has the DNA TGCGCCAGCAGCTTGTTGTCTAGCGGGAGGGCCGGGGCCAAAAACATTCAGTACTTC. It is translated as CASSLLSSGRAGAKNIQYF.

This rearrangement joins TRBV2 to TRBJ1-2, with a tentative D call TRBD1 (6 bases). The germline CDR1 and CDR2 sequences are SNHLY and FYNNEI. The V end was cut by 8 bases, the J end by 11 bases, with 21 bases between. The CDR3 length is 13 residues. DNA of the CDR3: TGTGCCAGCCCTAGGGGGGGATTCTCCGGTTACACCTTC. Protein product: CASPRGGFSGYTF. Looking up the rest from reference TRBV2 and TRBJ1-2 gives the full variable domain: EPEVTQTPSHQVTQMGQEVILRCVPISNHLYFYWYRQILGQKVEFLVSFYNNEISEKSEIFDDQFSVERPDGSNFTLKIRSTKLEDSAMYFCASPRGGFSGYTFGSGTRLTVV.

This rearrangement joins TRBV2 to TRBJ1-1; D perhaps matches TRBD1 (5 bases). The CDR3 contains 12 residues. Between the trimmed V and J ends, which lost 8 bases and 3 bases, there was a span of 10 bases. Germline V CDR1 and CDR2: SNHLY, FYNNEI. DNA of the CDR3: TGTGCCAGCGGCATAGGGGACACTGAAGCTTTCTTT. This codes for CASGIGDTEAFF.

The J gene is TRBJ1-3, the V gene TRBV21-1; TRBD1, the table's D call, was not compared with the DNA. TRBV21-1 is assigned pseudogene status. This CDR3 contains 17 residues. The CDR3 reads CASSKEDRNRALGTIYF. The CDR3 DNA reads as TGTGCCAGCAGCAAAGAAGATAGGAACAGGGCGCTGGGCACCATATATTTT.

V usage is TRBV10-2 and J usage is TRBJ2-1, with 11 bases matching TRBD2. The CDR3 is 14 amino acids. The V and J ends lost 9 bases and 5 bases, in that order; junction bases with no gene match: 6. The germline V gene has CDR1 WSHSY and CDR2 SAAADI. The CDR3 DNA sequence: TGCGCCAGTCGGGGACTAGCGGTTAACAATGAGCAGTTCTTC. It translates to CASRGLAVNNEQFF.

This clone was recorded only once. The CDR3 here is CASSLQGPQDTQYF. CDR3 sequence (DNA): TGTGCCAGCAGTCTGCAGGGGCCGCAGGATACGCAGTATTTT. The V call is TRBV6-6, the J call TRBJ2-3; TRBD1 is a possible D gene (6 bases). V dropped 5 bases and J dropped 6 bases, with 15 bases sitting between them. The CDR3 contains 14 residues. Per the germline V gene, CDR1 is MNHNY and CDR2 is SVGAGI (reference sequence).

V is TRBV30 and J is TRBJ2-5; 11 nucleotides agree with TRBD2. Germline V gene data show CDR1 as GTSNPN and CDR2 as SVGIG (reference sequence). The ends lost 0 bases at V and 4 bases at J; junction bases unmatched: 1. This CDR3 comprises 14 residues. The CDR3 DNA is TGTGCCTGGAGTGTAGGACTAGCGGGAGAGACCCAGTACTTC. Protein: CAWSVGLAGETQYF.

V is TRBV28 and J is TRBJ1-1; D may be TRBD1 (6 bases). V gave up 4 bases and J gave up 1 base, with 13 bases separating them. Germline V gene data show CDR1 as MDHEN and CDR2 as SYDVKM. The CDR3 is 15 amino acids. CDR3 DNA sequence: TGTGCCAGCAGTTCTCCCCCGACAGGGAACACTGAAGCTTTCTTT. Amino acid sequence: CASSSPPTGNTEAFF. Full variable domain (remainder filled in from reference TRBV28 and TRBJ1-1): DVKVTQSSRYLVKRTGEKVFLECVQDMDHENMFWYRQDPGLGLRLIYFSYDVKMKEKGDIPEGYSVSREKKERFSLILESASTNQTSMYLCASSSPPTGNTEAFFGQGTRLTVV.